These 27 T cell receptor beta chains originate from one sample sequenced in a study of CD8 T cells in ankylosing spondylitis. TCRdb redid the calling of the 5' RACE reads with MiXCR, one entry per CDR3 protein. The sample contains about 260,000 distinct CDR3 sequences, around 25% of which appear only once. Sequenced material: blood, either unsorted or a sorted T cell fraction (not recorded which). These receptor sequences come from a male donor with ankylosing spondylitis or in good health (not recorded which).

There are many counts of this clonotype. CDR3 loop: CSALPGHLDETQYF. The CDR3 nucleotides are TGCAGTGCCCTTCCGGGACACTTAGACGAGACCCAGTACTTC. This chain joins TRBV20-1 and TRBJ2-5; perhaps TRBD1 as D (6 bases). V was clipped by 6 bases and J by 5 bases, with 19 bases between them. Germline values: CDR1 DFQATT, CDR2 SNEGSKA (reference sequence). CDR3 size: 14 residues.

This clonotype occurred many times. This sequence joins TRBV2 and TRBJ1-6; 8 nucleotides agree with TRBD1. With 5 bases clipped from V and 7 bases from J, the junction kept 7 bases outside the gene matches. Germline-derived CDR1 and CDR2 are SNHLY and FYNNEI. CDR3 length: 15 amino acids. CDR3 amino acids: CASSYGTGTNSPLHF. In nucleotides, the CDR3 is TGTGCCAGCAGTTATGGGACAGGCACCAATTCACCCCTCCACTTT.

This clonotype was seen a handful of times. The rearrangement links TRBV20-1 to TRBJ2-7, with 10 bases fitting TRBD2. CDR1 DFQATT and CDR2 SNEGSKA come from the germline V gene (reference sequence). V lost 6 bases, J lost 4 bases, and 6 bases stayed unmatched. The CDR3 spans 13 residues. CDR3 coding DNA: TGCAGTGCGGAGAGCGGGGGGGCTTACGAGCAGTACTTC. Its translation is CSAESGGAYEQYF.

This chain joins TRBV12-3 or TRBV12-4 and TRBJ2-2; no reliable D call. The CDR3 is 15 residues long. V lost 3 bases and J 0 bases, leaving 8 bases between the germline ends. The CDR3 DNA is TGTGCCAGCAGTTTCGTACACCCGAACACCGGGGAGCTGTTTTTT. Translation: CASSFVHPNTGELFF.

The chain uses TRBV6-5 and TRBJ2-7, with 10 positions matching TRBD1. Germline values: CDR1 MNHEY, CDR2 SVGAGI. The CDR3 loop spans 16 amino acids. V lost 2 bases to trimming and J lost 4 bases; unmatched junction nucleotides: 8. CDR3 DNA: TGTGCCAGCAGTTACCTCGCACCGGGACAGGGGTACGAGCAGTACTTC. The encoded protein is CASSYLAPGQGYEQYF.

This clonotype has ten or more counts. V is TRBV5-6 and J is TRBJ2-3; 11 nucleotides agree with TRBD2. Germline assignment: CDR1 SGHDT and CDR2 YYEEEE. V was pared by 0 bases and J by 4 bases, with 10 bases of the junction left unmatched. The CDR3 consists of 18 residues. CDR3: CASSLAFSGGAFSDTQYF. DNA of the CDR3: TGTGCCAGCAGCTTGGCCTTTAGCGGGGGGGCCTTTTCAGATACGCAGTATTTT.

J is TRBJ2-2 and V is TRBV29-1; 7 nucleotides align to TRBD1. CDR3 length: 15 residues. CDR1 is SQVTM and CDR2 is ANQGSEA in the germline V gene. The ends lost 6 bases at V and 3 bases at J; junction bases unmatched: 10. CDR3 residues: CSVVLATGDTGELFF. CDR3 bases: TGCAGCGTCGTCCTGGCTACAGGGGACACCGGGGAGCTGTTTTTT.

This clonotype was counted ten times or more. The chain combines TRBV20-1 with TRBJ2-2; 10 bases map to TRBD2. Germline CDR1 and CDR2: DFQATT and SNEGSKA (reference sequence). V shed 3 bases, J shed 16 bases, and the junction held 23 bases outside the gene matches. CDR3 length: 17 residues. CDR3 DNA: TGCAGTGCTAGTTCCACCTTCACTAGCGGGGCTGCCCCAAAGCAGTTTTTT. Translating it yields CSASSTFTSGAAPKQFF.

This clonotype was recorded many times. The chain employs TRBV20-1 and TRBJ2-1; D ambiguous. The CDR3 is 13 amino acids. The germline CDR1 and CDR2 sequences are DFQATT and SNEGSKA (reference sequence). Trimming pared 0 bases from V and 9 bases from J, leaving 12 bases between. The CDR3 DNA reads TGCAGTGCTAGAGATGTGAGCTTTCCTGAGCAGTTCTTC. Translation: CSARDVSFPEQFF.

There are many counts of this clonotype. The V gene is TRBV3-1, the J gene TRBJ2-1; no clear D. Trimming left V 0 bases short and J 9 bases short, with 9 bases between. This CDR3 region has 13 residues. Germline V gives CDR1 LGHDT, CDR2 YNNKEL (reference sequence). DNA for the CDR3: TGTGCCAGCAGCCAAGATGAATCGGCTGAGCAGTTCTTC. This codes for CASSQDESAEQFF.

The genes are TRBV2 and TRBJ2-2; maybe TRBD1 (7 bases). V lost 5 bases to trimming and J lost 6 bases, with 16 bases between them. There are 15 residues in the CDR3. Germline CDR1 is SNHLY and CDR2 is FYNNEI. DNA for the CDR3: TGTGCCAGCAGTCGACAGGGAGGTTCCGCCGGGGAGCTGTTTTTT. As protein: CASSRQGGSAGELFF.

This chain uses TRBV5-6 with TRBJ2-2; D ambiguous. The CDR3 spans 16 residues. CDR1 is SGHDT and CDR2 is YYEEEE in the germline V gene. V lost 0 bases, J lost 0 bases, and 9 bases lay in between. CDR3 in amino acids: CASSLAAVTNTGELFF. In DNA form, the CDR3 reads TGTGCCAGCAGCTTGGCGGCAGTAACGAACACCGGGGAGCTGTTTTTT. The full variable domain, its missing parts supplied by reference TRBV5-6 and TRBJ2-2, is DAGVTQSPTHLIKTRGQQVTLRCSPKSGHDTVSWYQQALGQGPQFIFQYYEEEERQRGNFPDRFSGHQFPNYSSELNVNALLLGDSALYLCASSLAAVTNTGELFFGEGSRLTVL.

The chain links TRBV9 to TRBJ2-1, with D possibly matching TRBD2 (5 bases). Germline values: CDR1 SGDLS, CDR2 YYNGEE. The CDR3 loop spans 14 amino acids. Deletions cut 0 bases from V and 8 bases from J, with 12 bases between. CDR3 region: CASSVVGVEDEQFF. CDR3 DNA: TGTGCCAGCAGCGTAGTCGGGGTGGAGGATGAGCAGTTCTTC.

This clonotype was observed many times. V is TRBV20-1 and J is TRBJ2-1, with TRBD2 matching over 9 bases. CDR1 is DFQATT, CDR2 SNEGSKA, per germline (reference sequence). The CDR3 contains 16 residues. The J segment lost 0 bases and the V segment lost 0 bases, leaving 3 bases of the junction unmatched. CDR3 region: CSARDSTSGSYNEQFF. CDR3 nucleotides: TGCAGTGCTAGAGACTCGACTAGCGGCTCCTACAATGAGCAGTTCTTC.

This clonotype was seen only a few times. For the CDR3, the DNA is TGTGCCAGCAGTCCTAACCCAGGGGGGGAGACCCAGTACTTC. Translated: CASSPNPGGETQYF. The chain uses TRBV27 and TRBJ2-5, with D possibly matching TRBD1 (7 bases). V was cut by 5 bases and J by 5 bases, with 15 bases left in between. Germline V CDR1 and CDR2: MNHEY, SMNVEV (reference sequence). This CDR3 contains 14 residues.

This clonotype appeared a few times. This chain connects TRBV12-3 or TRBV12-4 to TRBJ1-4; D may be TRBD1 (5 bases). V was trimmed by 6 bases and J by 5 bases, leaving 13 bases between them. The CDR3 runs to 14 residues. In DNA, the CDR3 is TGTGCCAGCAGGCCTCCAGGGAGGAATGAAAAACTGTTTTTT. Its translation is CASRPPGRNEKLFF.

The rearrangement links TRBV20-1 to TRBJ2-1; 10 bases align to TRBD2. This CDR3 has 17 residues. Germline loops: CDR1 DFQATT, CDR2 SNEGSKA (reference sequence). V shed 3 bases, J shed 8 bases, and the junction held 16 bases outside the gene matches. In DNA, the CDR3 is TGCAGTGCTAGGCCCCCCCTAGGAGCGGGGGGGGGGTATGAGCAGTTCTTC. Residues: CSARPPLGAGGGYEQFF.

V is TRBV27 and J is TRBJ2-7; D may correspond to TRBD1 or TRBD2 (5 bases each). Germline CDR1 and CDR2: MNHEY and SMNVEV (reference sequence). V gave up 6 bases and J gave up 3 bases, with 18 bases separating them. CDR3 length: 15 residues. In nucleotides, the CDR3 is TGTGCCAGCAGGCCAGGGATCAGAGGGGACTACGAGCAGTACTTC. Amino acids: CASRPGIRGDYEQYF.

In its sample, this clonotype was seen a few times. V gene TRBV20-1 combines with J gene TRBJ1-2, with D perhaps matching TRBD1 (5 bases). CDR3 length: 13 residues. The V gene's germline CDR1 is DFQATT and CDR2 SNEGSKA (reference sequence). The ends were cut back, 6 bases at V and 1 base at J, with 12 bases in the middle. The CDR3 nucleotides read TGCAGTGCGCACCTGGGGCATAACTATGGCTACACCTTC. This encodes CSAHLGHNYGYTF.

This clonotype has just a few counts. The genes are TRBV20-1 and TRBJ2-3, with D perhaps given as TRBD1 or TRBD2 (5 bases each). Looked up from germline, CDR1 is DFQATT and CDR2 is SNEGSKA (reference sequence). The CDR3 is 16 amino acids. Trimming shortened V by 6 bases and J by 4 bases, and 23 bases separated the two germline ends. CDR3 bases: TGCAGTGCCACGGGACGGTCGGCATCAAGATCAGATACGCAGTATTTT. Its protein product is CSATGRSASRSDTQYF.

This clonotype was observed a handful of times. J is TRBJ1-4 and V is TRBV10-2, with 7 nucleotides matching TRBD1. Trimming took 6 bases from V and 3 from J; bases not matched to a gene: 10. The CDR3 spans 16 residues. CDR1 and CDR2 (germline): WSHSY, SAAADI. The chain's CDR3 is CASRGGTALPNEKLFF. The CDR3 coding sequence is TGCGCCAGCAGGGGGGGGACAGCCCTACCTAATGAAAAACTGTTTTTT.

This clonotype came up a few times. The DNA of the CDR3 is TGCAGCGTTGGGGTGGACACGAGCTCCTACGAGCAGTACTTC. It translates to CSVGVDTSSYEQYF. This sequence joins TRBV29-1 and TRBJ2-7; a weak D match, TRBD1 (5 bases). The CDR3 loop spans 14 amino acids. V lost 4 bases, J lost 0 bases, and 13 bases lay in between. Germline CDR1 is SQVTM and CDR2 is ANQGSEA.

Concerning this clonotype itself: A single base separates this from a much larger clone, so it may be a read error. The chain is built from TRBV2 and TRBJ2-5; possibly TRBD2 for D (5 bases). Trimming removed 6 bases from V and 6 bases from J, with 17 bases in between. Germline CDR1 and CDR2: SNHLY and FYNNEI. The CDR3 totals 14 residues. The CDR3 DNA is TGTGCCAGCAGCGCCACTAGGACGGCCAAGACCCAGTACTTC. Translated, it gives CASSATRTAKTQYF. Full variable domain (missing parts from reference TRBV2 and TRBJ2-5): EPEVTQTPSHQVTQMGQEVILRCVPISNHLYFYWYRQILGQKVEFLVSFYNNEISEKSEIFDDQFSVERPDGSNFTLKIRSTKLEDSAMYFCASSATRTAKTQYFGPGTRLLVL.

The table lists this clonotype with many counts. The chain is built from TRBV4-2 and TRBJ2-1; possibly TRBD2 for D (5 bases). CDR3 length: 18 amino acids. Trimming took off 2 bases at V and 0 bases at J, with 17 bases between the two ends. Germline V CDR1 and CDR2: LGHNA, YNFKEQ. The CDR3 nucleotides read TGTGCCAGCAGCCAAAGGAGGCCCGGTACGGGCTCCTACAATGAGCAGTTCTTC. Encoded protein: CASSQRRPGTGSYNEQFF.

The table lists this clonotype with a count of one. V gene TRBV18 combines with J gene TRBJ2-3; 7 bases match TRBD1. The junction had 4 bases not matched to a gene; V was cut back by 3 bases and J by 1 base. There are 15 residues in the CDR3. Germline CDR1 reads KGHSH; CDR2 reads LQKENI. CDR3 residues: CASSPVGQRTDTQYF. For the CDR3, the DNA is TGTGCCAGCTCACCCGTGGGACAGCGCACAGATACGCAGTATTTT.

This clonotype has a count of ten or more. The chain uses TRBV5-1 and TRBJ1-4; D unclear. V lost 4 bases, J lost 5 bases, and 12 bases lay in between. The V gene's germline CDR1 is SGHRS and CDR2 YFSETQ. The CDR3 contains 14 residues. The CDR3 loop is CASSPEWENEKLFF. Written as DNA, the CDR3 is TGCGCCAGCAGCCCGGAATGGGAAAATGAAAAACTGTTTTTT.

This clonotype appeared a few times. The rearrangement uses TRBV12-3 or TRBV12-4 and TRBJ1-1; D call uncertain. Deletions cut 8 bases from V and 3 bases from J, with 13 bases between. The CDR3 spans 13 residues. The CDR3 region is CASSPSGYTEAFF. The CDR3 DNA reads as TGTGCCAGCTCCCCGAGCGGTTACACTGAAGCTTTCTTT.